The 7 T cell receptor beta chains in this list originate from one sample, sequenced in a study of T cell changes during pregnancy in multiple sclerosis. The protocol was immunoSEQ multiplex PCR, while the TCRdb copy is restricted to in-frame clones and leaves out a portion. This sample carries under 95,000 clones, approximately 92% of them seen once, and the ten largest clones take about 2%. The source material was peripheral blood, sampled after pregnancy. Receptor source: a female donor with multiple sclerosis, enrolled in a pregnancy study.

The V call is TRBV9, the J call TRBJ2-7; 14 bases match TRBD2. The CDR3 consists of 17 residues. Trimming took 0 bases from V and 0 from J; bases not matched to a gene: 2. Germline CDR1 and CDR2: SGDLS and YYNGEE. This CDR3 reads CASSVGTSGRTSYEQYF. The CDR3 DNA reads TGTGCCAGCAGCGTAGGGACTAGCGGGAGGACCTCCTACGAGCAGTACTTC.

This clone was seen once. The rearrangement uses TRBV5-4 and TRBJ1-2; 7 bases are shared with TRBD1. The CDR3 length is 13 residues. V shed 4 bases and J 3 bases; nucleotides not matched to a gene: 3. The germline gives CDR1 SGHNT, CDR2 YYREEE (reference sequence). The CDR3 coding sequence is TGTGCCAGCAGCCATCAGGGGGACTATGGCTACACCTTC. It codes for CASSHQGDYGYTF. Together with reference TRBV5-4 and TRBJ1-2, the CDR3 gives the full variable domain: ETGVTQSPTHLIKTRGQQVTLRCSSQSGHNTVSWYQQALGQGPQFIFQYYREEENGRGNFPPRFSGLQFPNYSSELNVNALELDDSALYLCASSHQGDYGYTFGSGTRLTVV.

The chain couples TRBV7-9 to TRBJ2-7; D is ambiguous. Trimming shortened V by 2 bases and J by 7 bases, and 6 bases separated the two germline ends. The CDR3 totals 11 residues. CDR1 and CDR2 (germline): SEHNR, FQNEAQ (reference sequence). The CDR3, as DNA: TGTGCCAGCAGCTTACTGCGGGAGCAGTACTTC. As protein: CASSLLREQYF.

The J gene is TRBJ1-2, the V gene TRBV7-9, with TRBD1 as a possible D gene (5 bases). The CDR3 consists of 13 residues. Trimming cost V 2 bases and J 8 bases, with 12 bases left between them. CDR1 is SEHNR, CDR2 FQNEAQ, per germline (reference sequence). The CDR3, as DNA: TGTGCCAGCAGCTTACAGCGGGAGGGGGGCTACACCTTC. Translation gives CASSLQREGGYTF.

The rearrangement uses TRBV5-8 and TRBJ1-3; D call uncertain. Germline V gene data show CDR1 as SGHTS and CDR2 as YDEGEE. The V end was cut by 0 bases, the J end by 0 bases, with 13 bases between. This CDR3 is built from 17 residues. The CDR3 sequence: CASSLGLADISGNTIYF. CDR3 DNA sequence: TGTGCCAGCAGCTTGGGTCTGGCAGATATCTCTGGAAACACCATATATTTT.

The chain links TRBV6-1 to TRBJ2-7; a possible D gene is TRBD2 (6 bases). This CDR3 region has 15 residues. The V gene's germline CDR1 is MNHNS and CDR2 SASEGT. With 2 bases removed from V and 1 base from J, the gap between germline ends came to 12 bases. The CDR3 coding sequence is TGTGCCAGCAGTGAAACTAGCTGGAGTTCCTACGAGCAGTACTTC. It translates to CASSETSWSSYEQYF.

The chain carries TRBV6-5 and TRBJ2-7; D is possibly TRBD1 (6 bases). From germline, CDR1 is MNHEY and CDR2 SVGAGI. The germline V and J ends were trimmed by 5 bases and 5 bases, with 19 bases remaining between them. This CDR3 region has 15 residues. CDR3 region: CASSLTRGIGDEQYF. CDR3 nucleotide sequence: TGTGCCAGCAGTCTGACAAGGGGGATCGGGGACGAGCAGTACTTC.